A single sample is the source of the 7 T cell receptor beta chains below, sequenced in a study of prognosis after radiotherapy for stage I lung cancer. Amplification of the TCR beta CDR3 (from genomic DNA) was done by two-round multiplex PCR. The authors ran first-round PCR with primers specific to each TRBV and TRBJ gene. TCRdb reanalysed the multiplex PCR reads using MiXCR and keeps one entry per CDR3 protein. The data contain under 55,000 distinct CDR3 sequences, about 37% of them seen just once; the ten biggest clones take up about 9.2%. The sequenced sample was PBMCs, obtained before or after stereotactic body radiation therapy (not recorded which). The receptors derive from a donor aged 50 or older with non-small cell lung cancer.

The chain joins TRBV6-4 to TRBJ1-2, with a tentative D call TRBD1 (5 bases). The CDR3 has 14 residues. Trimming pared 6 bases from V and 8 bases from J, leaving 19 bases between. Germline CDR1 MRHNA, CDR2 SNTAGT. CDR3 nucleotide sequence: TGTGCCAGCAGGGGGGTTTCCGGAAAGAGGGGCTACACCTTC. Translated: CASRGVSGKRGYTF.

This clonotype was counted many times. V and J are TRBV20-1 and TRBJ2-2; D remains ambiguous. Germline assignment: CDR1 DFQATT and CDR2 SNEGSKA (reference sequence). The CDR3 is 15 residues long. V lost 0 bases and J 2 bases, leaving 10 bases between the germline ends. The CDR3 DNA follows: TGCAGTGCTAGAGATGCCCAGGCCAACACCGGGGAGCTGTTTTTT. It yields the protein CSARDAQANTGELFF.

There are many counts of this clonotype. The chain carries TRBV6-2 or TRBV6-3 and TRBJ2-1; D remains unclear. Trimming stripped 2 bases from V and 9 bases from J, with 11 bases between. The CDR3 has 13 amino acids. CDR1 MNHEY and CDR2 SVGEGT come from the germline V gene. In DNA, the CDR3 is TGTGCCAGCAGTTACCTCCGGTTGGGTGAGCAGTTCTTC. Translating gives CASSYLRLGEQFF.

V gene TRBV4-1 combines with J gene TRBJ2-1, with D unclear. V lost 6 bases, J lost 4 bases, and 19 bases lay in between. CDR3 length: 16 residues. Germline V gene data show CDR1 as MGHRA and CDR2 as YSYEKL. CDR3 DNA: TGCGCCAGCAGTCGCGCATTTCGTGGGCTGTACAATGAGCAGTTCTTC. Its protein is CASSRAFRGLYNEQFF.

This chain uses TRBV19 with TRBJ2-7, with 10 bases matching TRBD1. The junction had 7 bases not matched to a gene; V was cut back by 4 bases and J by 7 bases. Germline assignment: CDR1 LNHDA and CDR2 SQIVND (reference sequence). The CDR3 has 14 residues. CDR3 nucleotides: TGTGCCAGTAGTAGGGGACAGGGGTCTGAAGAGCAGTACTTC. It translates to CASSRGQGSEEQYF. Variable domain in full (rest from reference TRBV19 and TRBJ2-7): DGGITQSPKYLFRKEGQNVTLSCEQNLNHDAMYWYRQDPGQGLRLIYYSQIVNDFQKGDIAEGYSVSREKKESFPLTVTSAQKNPTAFYLCASSRGQGSEEQYFGPGTRLTVT.

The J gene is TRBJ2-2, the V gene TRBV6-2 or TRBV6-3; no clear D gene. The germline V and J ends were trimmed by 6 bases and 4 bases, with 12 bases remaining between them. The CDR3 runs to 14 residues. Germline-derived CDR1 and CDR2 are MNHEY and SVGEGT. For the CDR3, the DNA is TGTGCCAGCAGCTTGGACCCACGCACCGGGGAGCTGTTTTTT. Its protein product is CASSLDPRTGELFF.

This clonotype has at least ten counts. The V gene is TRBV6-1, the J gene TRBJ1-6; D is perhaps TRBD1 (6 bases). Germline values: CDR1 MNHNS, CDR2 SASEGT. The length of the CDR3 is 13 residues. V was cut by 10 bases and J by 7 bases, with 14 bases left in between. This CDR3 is CAINRDINSPLHF. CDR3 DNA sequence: TGTGCCATCAATAGGGACATAAATTCACCCCTCCACTTT.